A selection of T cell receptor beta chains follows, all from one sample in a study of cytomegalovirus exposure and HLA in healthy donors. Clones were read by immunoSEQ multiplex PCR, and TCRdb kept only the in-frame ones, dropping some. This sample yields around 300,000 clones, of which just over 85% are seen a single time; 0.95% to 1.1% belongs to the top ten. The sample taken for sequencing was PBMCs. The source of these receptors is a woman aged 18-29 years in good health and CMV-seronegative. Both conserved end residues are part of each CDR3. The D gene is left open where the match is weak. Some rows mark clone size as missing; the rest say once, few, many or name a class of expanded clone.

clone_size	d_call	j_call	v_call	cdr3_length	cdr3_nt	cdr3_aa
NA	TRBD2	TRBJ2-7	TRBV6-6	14	TGTGCCAGCAGTCTAGCGGGGGCCTCCTACGAGCAGTACTTC	CASSLAGASYEQYF
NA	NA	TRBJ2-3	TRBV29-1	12	TGCAGCGTTGAAGTAGCGACAGATACGCAGTATTTT	CSVEVATDTQYF
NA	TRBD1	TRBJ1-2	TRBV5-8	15	TGTGCCAGCAACCGAAGGACAGGGGGCGAGCAAGGCTACACCTTC	CASNRRTGGEQGYTF
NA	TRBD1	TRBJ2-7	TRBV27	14	TGTGCCAGCAGTTTAGGGACAGGGGCGAGGGAGCAGTACTTC	CASSLGTGAREQYF
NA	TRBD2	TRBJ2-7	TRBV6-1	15	TGTGCCAGCAGTACTCGACTAGCGGGGACCTACGAGCAGTACTTC	CASSTRLAGTYEQYF
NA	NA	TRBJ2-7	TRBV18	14	TGTGCCAGCTCACCTGGAGTTTTGGTCAGCGAGCAGTACTTC	CASSPGVLVSEQYF
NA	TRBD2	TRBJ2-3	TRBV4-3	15	TGCGCCAGCAGCCCGTGGACTAGCGTCACAGATACGCAGTATTTT	CASSPWTSVTDTQYF
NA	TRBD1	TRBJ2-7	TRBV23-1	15	TGCGCCAGCAGTCAAGTCCGGGACAGCCGATACGAGCAGTACTTC	CASSQVRDSRYEQYF
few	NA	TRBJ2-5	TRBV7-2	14	TGTGCCAGCAGCGGGCGGGACTCTCGAGAGACCCAGTACTTC	CASSGRDSRETQYF
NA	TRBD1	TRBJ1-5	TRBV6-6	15	TGTGCCAGCAGCCAGGGGGGACACAGCAATCAGCCCCAGCATTTT	CASSQGGHSNQPQHF
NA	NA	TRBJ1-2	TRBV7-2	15	TGTGCCAGCAGCCCCGTGGGGGCGGCTAACTATGGCTACACCTTC	CASSPVGAANYGYTF
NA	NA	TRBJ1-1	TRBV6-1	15	TGTGCCAGCAGTGAAGTGGTGGGGCGGAACACTGAAGCTTTCTTT	CASSEVVGRNTEAFF
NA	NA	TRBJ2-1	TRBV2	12	TGTGCCAGCAGTGACAGGGAAAATGAGCAGTTCTTC	CASSDRENEQFF
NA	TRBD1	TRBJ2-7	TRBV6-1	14	TGTGCCAGCAGTTCCCAACAGGGGGACTACGAGCAGTACTTC	CASSSQQGDYEQYF
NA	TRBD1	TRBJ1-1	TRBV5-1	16	TGCGCCAGCAGCTGGGGGGACAGGGCAGTGAACACTGAAGCTTTCTTT	CASSWGDRAVNTEAFF
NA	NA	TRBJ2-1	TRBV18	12	TGTGCCAGCTCACCACCGCGGGGTGGGCAGTTCTTC	CASSPPRGGQFF
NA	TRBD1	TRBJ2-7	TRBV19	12	TGTGCCACTTCGACAGGGATCTACGAGCAGTACTTC	CATSTGIYEQYF
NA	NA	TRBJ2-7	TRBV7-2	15	TGTGCCAGCAGCTTACCCCCAGGGGCCTACTACGAGCAGTACTTC	CASSLPPGAYYEQYF
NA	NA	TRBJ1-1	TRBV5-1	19	TGCGCCAGCAGGCAATACCCCAAGACTCGGGACATAATGAACACTGAAGCTTTCTTT	CASRQYPKTRDIMNTEAFF
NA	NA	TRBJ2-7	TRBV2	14	TGTGCCAGCAGCCCTACGTGGTATCTCTACGAGCAGTACTTC	CASSPTWYLYEQYF
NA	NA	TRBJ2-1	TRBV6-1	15	TGTGCCAGCAGCCAACAACCAACTCCGGGGAATGAGCAGTTCTTC	CASSQQPTPGNEQFF
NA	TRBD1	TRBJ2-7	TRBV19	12	TGTGCCAGTGGGACAGGTCCCTACGAGCAGTACTTC	CASGTGPYEQYF